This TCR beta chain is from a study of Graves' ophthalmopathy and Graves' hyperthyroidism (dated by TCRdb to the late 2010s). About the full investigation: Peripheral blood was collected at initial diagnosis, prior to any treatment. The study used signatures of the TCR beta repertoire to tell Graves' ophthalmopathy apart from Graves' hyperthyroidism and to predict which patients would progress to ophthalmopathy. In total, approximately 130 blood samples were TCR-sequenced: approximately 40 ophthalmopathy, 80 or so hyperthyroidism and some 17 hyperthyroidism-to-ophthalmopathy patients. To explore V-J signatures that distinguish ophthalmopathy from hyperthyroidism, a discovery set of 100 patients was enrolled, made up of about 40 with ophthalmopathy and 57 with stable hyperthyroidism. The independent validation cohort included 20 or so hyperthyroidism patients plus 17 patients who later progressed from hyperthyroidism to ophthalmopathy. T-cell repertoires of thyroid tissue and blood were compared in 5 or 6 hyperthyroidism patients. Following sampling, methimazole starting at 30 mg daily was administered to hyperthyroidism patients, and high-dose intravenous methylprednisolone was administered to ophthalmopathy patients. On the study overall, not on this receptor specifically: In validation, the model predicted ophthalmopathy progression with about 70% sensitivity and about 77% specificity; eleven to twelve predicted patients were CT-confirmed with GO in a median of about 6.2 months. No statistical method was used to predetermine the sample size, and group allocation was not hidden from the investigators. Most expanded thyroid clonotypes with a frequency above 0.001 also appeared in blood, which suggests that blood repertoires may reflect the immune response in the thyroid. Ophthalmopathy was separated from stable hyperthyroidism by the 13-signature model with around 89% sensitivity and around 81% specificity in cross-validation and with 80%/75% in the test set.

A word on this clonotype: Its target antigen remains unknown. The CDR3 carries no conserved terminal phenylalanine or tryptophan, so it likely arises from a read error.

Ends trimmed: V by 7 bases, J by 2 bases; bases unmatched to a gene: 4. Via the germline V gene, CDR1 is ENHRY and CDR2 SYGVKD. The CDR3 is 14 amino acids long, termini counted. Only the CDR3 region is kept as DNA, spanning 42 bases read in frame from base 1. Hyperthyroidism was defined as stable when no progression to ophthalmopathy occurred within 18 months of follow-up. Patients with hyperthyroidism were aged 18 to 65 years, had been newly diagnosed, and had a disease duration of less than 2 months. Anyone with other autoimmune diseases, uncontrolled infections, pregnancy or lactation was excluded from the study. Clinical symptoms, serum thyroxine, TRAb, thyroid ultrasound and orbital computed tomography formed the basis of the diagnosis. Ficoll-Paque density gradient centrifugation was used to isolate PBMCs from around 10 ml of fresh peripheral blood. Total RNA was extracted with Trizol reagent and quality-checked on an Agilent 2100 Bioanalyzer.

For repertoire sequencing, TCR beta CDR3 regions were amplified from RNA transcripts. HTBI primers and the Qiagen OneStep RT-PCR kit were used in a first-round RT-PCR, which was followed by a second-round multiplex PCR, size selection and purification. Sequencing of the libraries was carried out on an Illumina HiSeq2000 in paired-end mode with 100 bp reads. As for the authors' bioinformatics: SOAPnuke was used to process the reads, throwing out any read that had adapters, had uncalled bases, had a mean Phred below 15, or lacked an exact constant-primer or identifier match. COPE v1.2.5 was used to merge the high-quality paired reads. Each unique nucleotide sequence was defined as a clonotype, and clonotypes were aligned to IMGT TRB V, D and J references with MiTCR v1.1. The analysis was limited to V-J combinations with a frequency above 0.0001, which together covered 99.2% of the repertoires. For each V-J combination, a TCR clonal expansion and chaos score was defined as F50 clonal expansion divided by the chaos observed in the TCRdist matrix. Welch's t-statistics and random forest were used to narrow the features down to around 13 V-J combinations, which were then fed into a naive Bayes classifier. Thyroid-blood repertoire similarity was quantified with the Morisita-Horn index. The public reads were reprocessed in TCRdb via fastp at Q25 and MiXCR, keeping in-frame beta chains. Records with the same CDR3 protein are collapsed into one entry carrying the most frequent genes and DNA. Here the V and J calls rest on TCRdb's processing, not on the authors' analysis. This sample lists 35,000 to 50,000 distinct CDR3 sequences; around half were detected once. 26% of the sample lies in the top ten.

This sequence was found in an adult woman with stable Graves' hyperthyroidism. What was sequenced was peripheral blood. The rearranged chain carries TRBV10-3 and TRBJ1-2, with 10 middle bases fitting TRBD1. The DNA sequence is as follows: TGTGCCATCACACCGGGACAGGGGAACTATGGCTACACCTCC. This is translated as CAITPGQGNYGYTS.